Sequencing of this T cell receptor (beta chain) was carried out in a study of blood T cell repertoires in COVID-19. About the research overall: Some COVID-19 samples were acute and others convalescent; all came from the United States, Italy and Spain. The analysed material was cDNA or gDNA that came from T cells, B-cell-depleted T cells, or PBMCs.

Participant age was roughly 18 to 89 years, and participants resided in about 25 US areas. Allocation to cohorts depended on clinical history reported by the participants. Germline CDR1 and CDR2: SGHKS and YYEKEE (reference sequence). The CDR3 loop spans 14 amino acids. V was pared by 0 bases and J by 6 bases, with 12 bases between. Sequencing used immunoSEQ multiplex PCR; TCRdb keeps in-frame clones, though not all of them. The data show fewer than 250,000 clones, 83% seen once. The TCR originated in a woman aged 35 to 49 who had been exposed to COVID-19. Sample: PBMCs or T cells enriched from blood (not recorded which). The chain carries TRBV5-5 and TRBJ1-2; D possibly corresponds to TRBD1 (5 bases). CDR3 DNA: TGTGCCAGCAGCTTGGCCCTCAGGGCGAATGGCTACACCTTC. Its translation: CASSLALRANGYTF.